The T cell receptor (beta chain) described here comes from a study of OX40 agonist ivuxolimab in advanced cancers. The CDR3 is 16 residues long. The germline V gene encodes CDR1 SEHNR and CDR2 FQNEAQ (reference sequence). V lost 5 bases to trimming and J lost 7 bases; unmatched junction nucleotides: 13. For this clone: The target antigen is unknown.

Clones were sequenced by immunoSEQ multiplex PCR, and TCRdb holds only the in-frame ones, with some missing. This sample has tens of thousands of clones, with approximately 90% found just once. Study findings and constraints: Clones of CD4+ and CD8+ blood T cells grew by week 6 at doses of 0.1 to 3.0 mg/kg.

V is TRBV7-9 and J is TRBJ2-1; 8 bases align to TRBD2. The clonotype originates from an adult with an advanced solid tumor such as melanoma, head and neck, liver or kidney cancer. Here the sequenced sample was CD4+ or CD8+ T cells sorted from blood, taken in a trial of the OX40 agonist ivuxolimab. CDR3 sequence (DNA): TGTGCCAGCAGCGGCCTCTTACGGGAGGGCCTTAATGAGCAGTTCTTC. Translated, it gives CASSGLLREGLNEQFF.